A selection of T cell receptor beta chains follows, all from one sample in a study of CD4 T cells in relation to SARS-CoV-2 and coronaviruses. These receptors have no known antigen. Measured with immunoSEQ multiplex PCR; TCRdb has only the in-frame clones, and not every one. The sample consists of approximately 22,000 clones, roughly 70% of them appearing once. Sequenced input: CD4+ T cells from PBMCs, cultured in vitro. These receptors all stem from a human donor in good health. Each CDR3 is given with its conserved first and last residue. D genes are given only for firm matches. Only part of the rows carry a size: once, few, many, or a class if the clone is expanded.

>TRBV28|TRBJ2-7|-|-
CASRGGSGGGYEQYF
TGTGCCAGCAGGGGGGGGAGCGGAGGGGGGTACGAGCAGTACTTC
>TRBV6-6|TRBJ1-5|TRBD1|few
CASTAGTGNQPQHF
TGTGCCAGCACCGCCGGGACAGGGAATCAGCCCCAGCATTTT
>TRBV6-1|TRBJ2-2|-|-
CASSELMVSGELFF
TGTGCCAGCAGTGAATTAATGGTCTCCGGGGAGCTGTTTTTT
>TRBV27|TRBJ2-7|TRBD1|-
CASGTGGRKQYF
TGTGCCAGCGGCACAGGGGGTAGAAAGCAGTACTTC
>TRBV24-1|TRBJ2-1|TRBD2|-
CATSDSRTSGGRNEQFF
TGTGCCACCAGTGATTCGCGGACTAGCGGGGGTCGGAATGAGCAGTTCTTC
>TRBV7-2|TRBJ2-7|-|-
CASSPGAGNHEQYF
TGTGCCAGCAGCCCCGGGGCAGGGAACCACGAGCAGTACTTC
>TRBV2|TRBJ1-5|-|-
CASSVQANQPQHF
TGTGCCAGCAGTGTACAGGCCAATCAGCCCCAGCATTTT
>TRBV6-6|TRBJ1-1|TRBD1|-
CASIRQGAEAFF
TGTGCCAGCATAAGACAGGGCGCTGAAGCTTTCTTT
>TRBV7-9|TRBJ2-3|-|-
CASSLTGRVYADTQYF
TGTGCCAGCAGCCTTACAGGGCGGGTTTACGCAGATACGCAGTATTTT
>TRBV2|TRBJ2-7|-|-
CASTILFQGYEQYF
TGTGCCAGCACCATCCTTTTCCAGGGGTACGAGCAGTACTTC
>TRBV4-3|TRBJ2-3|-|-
CASSQLSGDTQYF
TGCGCCAGCAGCCAATTGAGTGGGGATACGCAGTATTTT